A single sample gave rise to the 19 T cell receptor beta chains below, sequenced in a study of spatial heterogeneity in lung cancer. Time point of the sample: blood at routine non-recurrence follow-up after resection. TCRdb fed the 5' RACE reads into MiXCR, producing one record per CDR3 protein. The repertoire has over 70,000 distinct CDR3 sequences, 8% to 9% of them found once; the top ten carry 1.9%. The material was PBMCs, obtained at follow-up. These receptors originate from a female donor with early-stage non-small cell lung cancer.

This clonotype was found many times. The V call is TRBV5-1, the J call TRBJ1-2; D call uncertain. Germline loops: CDR1 SGHRS, CDR2 YFSETQ. CDR3 length equals 13 residues. Trimming cost V 3 bases and J 4 bases, with 10 bases left between them. The CDR3 nucleotides read TGCGCCAGCAGCTCTCAGGCGACCTATGGCTACACCTTC. Residues: CASSSQATYGYTF.

This clonotype was seen a handful of times. The chain carries TRBV2 and TRBJ2-1; 8 nucleotides line up with TRBD2. Germline-derived CDR1 and CDR2 are SNHLY and FYNNEI. With V trimmed by 7 bases and J by 13 bases, 12 bases remained unmatched. The CDR3 is 13 residues long. CDR3 DNA sequence: TGTGCCAGCACTGGAACTAGCGGCCGACCCCAGTTCTTC. This sequence encodes CASTGTSGRPQFF.

This clonotype was detected once. The chain is built from TRBV9 and TRBJ1-2; the D gene is possibly TRBD1 (6 bases). Germline assignment: CDR1 SGDLS and CDR2 YYNGEE. This CDR3 comprises 15 residues. V was clipped by 0 bases and J by 3 bases, with 12 bases between them. The DNA for the CDR3 is TGTGCCAGCAGCGTAGCTACAAGGACAGACTATGGCTACACCTTC. Translating gives CASSVATRTDYGYTF.

There are a few counts of this clonotype. The chain carries TRBV3-1 and TRBJ1-6, with 10 bases aligning to TRBD1. With V trimmed by 2 bases and J by 10 bases, 5 bases remained unmatched. The CDR3 covers 15 residues. Germline CDR1 LGHDT, CDR2 YNNKEL (reference sequence). The CDR3, as DNA: TGTGCCAGCAGCCAACCCGGGACAGGGGAGTCACCCCTCCACTTT. Translating it yields CASSQPGTGESPLHF.

This sequence joins TRBV7-2 and TRBJ1-5; TRBD1 is a possible D gene (5 bases). Trimming shortened V by 1 base and J by 7 bases, and 11 bases separated the two germline ends. The CDR3 covers 14 residues. Germline lookup yields CDR1 SGHTA and CDR2 FQGNSA. The CDR3 coding sequence is TGTGCCAGCAGCTTAGGGCCAGGGAGACAGCCCCAGCATTTT. Its translation is CASSLGPGRQPQHF.

This clonotype was observed at least ten times. CDR3 sequence (DNA): TGTGCCAGCAGTCCCTGGGAAGCGGGTGACTACGAGCAGTACTTC. This translates into CASSPWEAGDYEQYF. J is TRBJ2-7 and V is TRBV6-5; a weak D match, TRBD2 (6 bases). V was pared by 5 bases and J by 3 bases, with 17 bases between. The length of the CDR3 is 15 residues. Germline loops: CDR1 MNHEY, CDR2 SVGAGI.

In its sample, this clonotype was seen a few times. The chain couples TRBV11-2 to TRBJ2-1, with D possibly TRBD1 on 6 matching bases. Trimming took 0 bases from V and 5 from J, leaving 11 bases between them. CDR3 length: 15 residues. Germline V gives CDR1 SGHAT, CDR2 FQNNGV. The CDR3 spells CASSLDLGGNNEQFF. The DNA for the CDR3 is TGTGCCAGCAGCTTAGATCTAGGGGGAAACAATGAGCAGTTCTTC.

This clonotype was detected a few times. Possible read error: a much larger clone is one base away. The chain uses TRBV12-3 or TRBV12-4 and TRBJ2-1; TRBD1 aligns across 10 bases. The V segment lost 11 bases and the J segment 8 bases; nucleotides outside the gene matches: 12. The CDR3 is 14 amino acids. CDR3 coding DNA: TGTGCCGCCAAGGATAGACAGGGGGCTGATGAGCAGTTCTTC. Protein: CAAKDRQGADEQFF.

This clonotype was counted at least ten times. The gene calls are TRBV7-3 and TRBJ2-3; D possibly corresponds to TRBD2 (6 bases). The germline V and J ends were trimmed by 2 bases and 8 bases, with 14 bases remaining between them. This CDR3 comprises 14 residues. Germline V gene sequence: CDR1 SGHTA, CDR2 FQGTGA. The CDR3, as DNA: TGTGCCAGCAGCTTAGACGGGAGTAGGGTTACGCAGTATTTT. Protein sequence: CASSLDGSRVTQYF.

This rearrangement joins TRBV28 to TRBJ1-3, with D perhaps TRBD1 (6 bases). Looked up from germline, CDR1 is MDHEN and CDR2 is SYDVKM. V was clipped by 5 bases and J by 4 bases, with 15 bases between them. CDR3 size: 15 residues. CDR3: CASSRDTLGGNTIYF. CDR3 in DNA: TGTGCCAGCAGTCGGGACACTCTCGGGGGAAACACCATATATTTT.

In this sample, this clonotype turned up many times. V and J are TRBV12-3 or TRBV12-4 and TRBJ2-2; D gene unclear. CDR3 length: 12 amino acids. Between the trimmed V and J ends, which lost 3 bases and 6 bases, there was a span of 5 bases. The CDR3 coding sequence is TGTGCCAGCAGTTTTGGTCCCGGGGAGCTGTTTTTT. It specifies CASSFGPGELFF.

This clonotype was observed at least ten times. The chain uses TRBV20-1 and TRBJ2-3; no firm D call. Germline CDR1 is DFQATT and CDR2 is SNEGSKA (reference sequence). Deletions cut 5 bases from V and 2 bases from J, with 2 bases between. CDR3 length: 10 amino acids. This CDR3 reads CSADTDTQYF. The CDR3 nucleotides read TGCAGTGCTGACACAGATACGCAGTATTTT.

Points on this clonotype: A much larger clone sits a single nucleotide away, making a read error possible. The rearrangement joins TRBV7-8 to TRBJ1-4; D gene ambiguous. CDR3 length: 12 amino acids. Germline CDR1 SGHVS, CDR2 FQNEAQ. CDR3 sequence (DNA): TGTGTCAGCGGATATCGCCTCGAAAAACTGTTTTTT. The encoded protein is CVSGYRLEKLFF.

This clonotype was counted ten times or more. This chain uses TRBV12-3 or TRBV12-4 with TRBJ1-2; no reliable D call. This CDR3 spans 16 amino acids. The germline V and J ends were trimmed by 5 bases and 5 bases, with 21 bases remaining between them. The CDR3 region has the DNA TGTGCCAGCAGTATTCGACGGGATGTTAATGGGTATGGCTACACCTTC. This encodes CASSIRRDVNGYGYTF.

This clonotype was seen once. A clone one base away is much larger, so this may be a read error. The rearrangement joins TRBV6-1 to TRBJ2-7; 9 nucleotides agree with TRBD2. CDR3 length: 15 amino acids. Per germline, CDR1 MNHNS and CDR2 SASEGT. CDR3 sequence: CVSIGVAGAFYEQYF. CDR3 nucleotides: TGTGTCAGCATAGGGGTAGCGGGAGCATTCTACGAGCAGTACTTC.

This clonotype has a count of ten or more. The chain employs TRBV5-1 and TRBJ2-7; maybe TRBD2 (6 bases). V was trimmed by 3 bases and J by 2 bases, leaving 15 bases between them. The length of the CDR3 is 15 residues. Germline V gene sequence: CDR1 SGHRS, CDR2 YFSETQ. The CDR3 DNA reads as TGCGCCAGCAGCTGGGACTCGAAAAACACCTACGAGCAGTACTTC. Translated, it gives CASSWDSKNTYEQYF.

This clonotype occurred many times. The chain uses TRBV18 and TRBJ2-3, with D unresolved. CDR1 is KGHSH and CDR2 is LQKENI in the germline V gene. V gave up 3 bases and J gave up 5 bases, with 6 bases separating them. This CDR3 is 12 amino acids long. The chain's CDR3 is CASSPYGDTQYF. The CDR3 coding sequence is TGTGCCAGCTCACCCTACGGAGATACGCAGTATTTT. The variable domain in full, completed from reference TRBV18 and TRBJ2-3, reads NAGVMQNPRHLVRRRGQEARLRCSPMKGHSHVYWYRQLPEEGLKFMVYLQKENIIDESGMPKERFSAEFPKEGPSILRIQQVVRGDSAAYFCASSPYGDTQYFGPGTRLTVL.

This clonotype was recorded at least ten times. The CDR3 here is CASSKAPGYINEKLFF. The DNA of the CDR3 is TGTGCCAGCAGTAAAGCACCGGGATATATTAATGAAAAACTGTTTTTT. V is TRBV28 and J is TRBJ1-4; D uncertain. V dropped 5 bases and J dropped 4 bases, with 17 bases sitting between them. Looked up from germline, CDR1 is MDHEN and CDR2 is SYDVKM. CDR3 size: 16 residues.

This clonotype occurred many times. The V call is TRBV7-3, the J call TRBJ2-1; the match to TRBD2 covers 7 bases. J gave up 2 bases and V 2 bases, and 3 bases lay outside the gene matches. The germline V gene encodes CDR1 SGHTA and CDR2 FQGTGA. There are 15 residues in the CDR3. CDR3 loop: CASSLVLAAYNEQFF. DNA for the CDR3: TGTGCCAGCAGCTTAGTCCTAGCGGCCTACAATGAGCAGTTCTTC.